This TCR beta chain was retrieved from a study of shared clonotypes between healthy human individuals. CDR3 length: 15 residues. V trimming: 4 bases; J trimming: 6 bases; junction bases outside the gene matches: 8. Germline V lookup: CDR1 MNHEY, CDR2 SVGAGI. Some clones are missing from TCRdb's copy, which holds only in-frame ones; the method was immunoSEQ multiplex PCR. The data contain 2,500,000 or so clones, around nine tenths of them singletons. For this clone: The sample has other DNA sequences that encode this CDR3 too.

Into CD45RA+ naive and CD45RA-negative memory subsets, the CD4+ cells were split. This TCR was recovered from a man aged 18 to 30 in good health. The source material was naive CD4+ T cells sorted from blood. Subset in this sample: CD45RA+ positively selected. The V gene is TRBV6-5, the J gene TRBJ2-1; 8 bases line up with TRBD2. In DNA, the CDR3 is TGTGCCAGCAGTTCCATAGGACTAGCTACCAATGAGCAGTTCTTC. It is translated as CASSSIGLATNEQFF.